Detailed here is one T cell receptor (beta chain). The PCR had 60 Vbeta and 13 Jbeta primers. Sequencing was performed with immunoSEQ multiplex PCR; in TCRdb, only in-frame clones are kept and a portion is missing. The sample yields 150,000 or so clones, about four fifths seen once. This specimen comes from a study of cytomegalovirus exposure and HLA in healthy donors. The CDR3 loop spans 15 amino acids. Germline V gene sequence: CDR1 WSHSY, CDR2 SAAADI. Trimming removed 7 bases from V and 1 base from J; junction bases left unmatched: 9. The sample consisted of PBMCs. The sequence was collected from a boy younger than 10 in good health and CMV-seronegative. V gene TRBV10-2 combines with J gene TRBJ2-7, with 8 bases fitting TRBD1. CDR3 in amino acids: CASNHGQGASYEQYF. The CDR3 nucleotides read TGCGCCAGCAATCACGGACAGGGAGCGTCCTACGAGCAGTACTTC.